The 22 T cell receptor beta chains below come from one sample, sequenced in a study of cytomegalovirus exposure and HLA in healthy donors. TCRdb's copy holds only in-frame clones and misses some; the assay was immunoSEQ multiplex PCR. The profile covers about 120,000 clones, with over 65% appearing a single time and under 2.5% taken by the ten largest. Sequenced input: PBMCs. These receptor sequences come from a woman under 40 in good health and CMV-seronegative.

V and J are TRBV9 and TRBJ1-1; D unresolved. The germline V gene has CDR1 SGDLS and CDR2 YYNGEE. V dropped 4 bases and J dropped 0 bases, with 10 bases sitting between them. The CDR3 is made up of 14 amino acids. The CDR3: CASSLEVMNTEAFF. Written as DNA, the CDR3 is TGTGCCAGCAGCCTCGAGGTGATGAACACTGAAGCTTTCTTT.

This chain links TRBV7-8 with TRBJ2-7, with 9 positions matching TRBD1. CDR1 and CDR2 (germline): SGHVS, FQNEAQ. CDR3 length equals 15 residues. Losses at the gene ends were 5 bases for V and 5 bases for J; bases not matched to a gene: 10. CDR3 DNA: TGTGCCAGCAGCCGAGGACAGGGGAGGATGCACGAGCAGTACTTC. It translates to CASSRGQGRMHEQYF.

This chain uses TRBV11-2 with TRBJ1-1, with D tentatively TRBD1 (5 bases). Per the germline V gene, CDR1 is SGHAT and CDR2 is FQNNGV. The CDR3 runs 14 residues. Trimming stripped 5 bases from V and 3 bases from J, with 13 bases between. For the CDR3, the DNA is TGTGCCAGCAGCCTGACCCGACAGCACACTGAAGCTTTCTTT. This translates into CASSLTRQHTEAFF.

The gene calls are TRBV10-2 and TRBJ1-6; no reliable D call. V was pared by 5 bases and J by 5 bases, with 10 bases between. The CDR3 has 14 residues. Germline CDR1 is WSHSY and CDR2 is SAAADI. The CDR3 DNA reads TGCGCCAGCAGTCAGGACGGGGATAATTCACCCCTCCACTTT. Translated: CASSQDGDNSPLHF.

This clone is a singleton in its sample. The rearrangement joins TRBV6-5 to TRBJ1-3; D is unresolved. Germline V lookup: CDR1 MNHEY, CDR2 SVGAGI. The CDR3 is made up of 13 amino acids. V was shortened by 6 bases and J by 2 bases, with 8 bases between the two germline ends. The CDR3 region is CASRPVPGNTIYF. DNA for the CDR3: TGTGCCAGCAGACCGGTCCCTGGAAACACCATATATTTT.

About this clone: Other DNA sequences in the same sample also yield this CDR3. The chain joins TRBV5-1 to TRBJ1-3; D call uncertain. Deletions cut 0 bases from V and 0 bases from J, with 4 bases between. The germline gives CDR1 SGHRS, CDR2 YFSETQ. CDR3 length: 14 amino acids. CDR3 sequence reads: CASSLGHSGNTIYF. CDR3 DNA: TGCGCCAGCAGCTTGGGACACTCTGGAAACACCATATATTTT.

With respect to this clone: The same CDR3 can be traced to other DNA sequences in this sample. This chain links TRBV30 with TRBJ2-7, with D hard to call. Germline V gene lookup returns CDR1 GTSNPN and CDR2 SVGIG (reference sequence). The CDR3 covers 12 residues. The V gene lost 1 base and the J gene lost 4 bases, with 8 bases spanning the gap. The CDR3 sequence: CAWSERSYEQYF. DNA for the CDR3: TGTGCCTGGAGTGAACGGTCTTACGAGCAGTACTTC.

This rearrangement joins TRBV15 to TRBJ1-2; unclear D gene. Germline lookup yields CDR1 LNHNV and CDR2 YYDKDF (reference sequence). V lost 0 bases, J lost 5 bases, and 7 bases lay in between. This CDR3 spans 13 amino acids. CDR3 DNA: TGTGCCACCAGCAGAGATCAAGCATATGGCTACACCTTC. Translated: CATSRDQAYGYTF.

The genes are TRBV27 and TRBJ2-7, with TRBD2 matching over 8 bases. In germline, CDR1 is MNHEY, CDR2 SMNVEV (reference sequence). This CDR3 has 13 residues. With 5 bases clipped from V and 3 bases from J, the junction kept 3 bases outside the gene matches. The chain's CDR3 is CASSPGTSYEQYF. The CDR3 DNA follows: TGTGCCAGCAGTCCCGGGACTAGCTACGAGCAGTACTTC.

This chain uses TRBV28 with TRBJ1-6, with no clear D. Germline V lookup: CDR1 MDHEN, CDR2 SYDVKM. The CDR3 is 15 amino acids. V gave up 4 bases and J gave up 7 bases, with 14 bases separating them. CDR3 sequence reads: CASSSPGFTNSPLHF. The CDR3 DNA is TGTGCCAGCAGTTCACCCGGGTTCACCAATTCACCCCTCCACTTT.

CDR3 amino acids: CASTWGGSGNTIYF. The DNA of the CDR3 is TGTGCCAGCACTTGGGGGGGCTCTGGAAACACCATATATTTT. The rearrangement links TRBV11-2 to TRBJ1-3, with D perhaps matching TRBD1 (5 bases). V was shortened by 7 bases and J by 0 bases, with 10 bases between the two germline ends. The CDR3 totals 14 residues. Germline V gives CDR1 SGHAT, CDR2 FQNNGV.

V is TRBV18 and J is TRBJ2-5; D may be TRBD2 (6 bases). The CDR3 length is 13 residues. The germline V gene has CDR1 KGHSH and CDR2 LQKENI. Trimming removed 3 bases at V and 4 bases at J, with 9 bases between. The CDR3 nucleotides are TGTGCCAGCTCACCGTATAGCGGAGAGACCCAGTACTTC. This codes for CASSPYSGETQYF.

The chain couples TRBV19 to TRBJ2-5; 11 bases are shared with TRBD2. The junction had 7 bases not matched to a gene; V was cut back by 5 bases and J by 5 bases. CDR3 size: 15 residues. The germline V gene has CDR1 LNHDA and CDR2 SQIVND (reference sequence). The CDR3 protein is CASSDRTSGYETQYF. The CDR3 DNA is TGTGCCAGTAGTGACCGGACTAGCGGGTACGAGACCCAGTACTTC.

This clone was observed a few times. This CDR3 is CASSSPLGGFGYTF. CDR3 sequence (DNA): TGTGCCAGCAGTTCCCCTCTAGGAGGGTTTGGCTACACCTTC. This chain connects TRBV27 to TRBJ1-2; D is unresolved. The CDR3 consists of 14 residues. The V end lost 4 bases, the J end lost 7 bases, and 16 bases lay between the germline ends. Germline CDR1 MNHEY, CDR2 SMNVEV (reference sequence).

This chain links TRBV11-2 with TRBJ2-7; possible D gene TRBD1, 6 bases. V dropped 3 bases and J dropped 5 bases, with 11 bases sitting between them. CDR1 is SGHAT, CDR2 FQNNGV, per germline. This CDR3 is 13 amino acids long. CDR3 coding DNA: TGTGCCAGCAGCTTGGACCGACAGGACGAGCAGTACTTC. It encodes CASSLDRQDEQYF.

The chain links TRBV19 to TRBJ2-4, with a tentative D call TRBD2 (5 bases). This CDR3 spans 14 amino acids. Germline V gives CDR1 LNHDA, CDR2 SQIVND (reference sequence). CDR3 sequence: CATAPRVAKNIQYF. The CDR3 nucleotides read TGTGCGACCGCCCCGCGGGTAGCCAAAAACATTCAGTACTTC.

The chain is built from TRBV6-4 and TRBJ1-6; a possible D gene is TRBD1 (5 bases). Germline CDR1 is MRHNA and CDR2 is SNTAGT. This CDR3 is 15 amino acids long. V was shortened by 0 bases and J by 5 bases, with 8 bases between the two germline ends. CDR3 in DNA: TGTGCCAGCAGTGACTCGACAGTAGATAATTCACCCCTCCACTTT. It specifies CASSDSTVDNSPLHF.

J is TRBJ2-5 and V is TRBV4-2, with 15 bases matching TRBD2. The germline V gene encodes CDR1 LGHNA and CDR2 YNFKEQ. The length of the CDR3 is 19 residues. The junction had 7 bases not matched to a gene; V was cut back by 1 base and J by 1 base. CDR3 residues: CASSQGTSGGAISQETQYF. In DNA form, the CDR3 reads TGTGCCAGCAGCCAAGGGACTAGCGGGGGGGCAATTTCCCAAGAGACCCAGTACTTC.

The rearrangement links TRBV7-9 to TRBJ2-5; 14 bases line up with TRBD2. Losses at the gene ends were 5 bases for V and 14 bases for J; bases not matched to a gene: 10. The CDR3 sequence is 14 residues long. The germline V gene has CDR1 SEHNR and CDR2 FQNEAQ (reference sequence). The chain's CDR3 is CASSLSGLAGGLYF. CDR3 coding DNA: TGTGCCAGCAGCCTTTCCGGACTAGCGGGAGGCCTTTACTTC.

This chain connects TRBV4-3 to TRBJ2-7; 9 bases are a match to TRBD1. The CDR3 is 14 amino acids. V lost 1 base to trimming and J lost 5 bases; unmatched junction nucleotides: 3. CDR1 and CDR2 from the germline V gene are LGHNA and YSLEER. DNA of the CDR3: TGCGCCAGCAGCCAAGGGGGGACAGGGAACGAGCAGTACTTC. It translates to CASSQGGTGNEQYF.

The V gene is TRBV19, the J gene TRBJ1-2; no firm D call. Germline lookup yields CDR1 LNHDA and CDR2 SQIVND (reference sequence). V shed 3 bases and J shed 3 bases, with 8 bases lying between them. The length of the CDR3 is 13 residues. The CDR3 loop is CASSITVYYGYTF. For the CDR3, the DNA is TGTGCCAGTAGTATCACGGTCTACTATGGCTACACCTTC.

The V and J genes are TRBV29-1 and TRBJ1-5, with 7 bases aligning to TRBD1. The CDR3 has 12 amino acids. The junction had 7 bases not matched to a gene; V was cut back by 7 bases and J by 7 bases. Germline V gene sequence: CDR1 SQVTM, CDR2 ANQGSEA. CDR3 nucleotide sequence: TGCAGCGCAGGGGGTCCCGAGCAGCCCCAGCATTTT. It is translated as CSAGGPEQPQHF. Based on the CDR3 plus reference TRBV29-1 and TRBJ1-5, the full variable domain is SAVISQKPSRDICQRGTSLTIQCQVDSQVTMMFWYRQQPGQSLTLIATANQGSEATYESGFVIDKFPISRPNLTFSTLTVSNMSPEDSSIYLCSAGGPEQPQHFGDGTRLSIL.